This T cell receptor (beta chain) was documented in a study of Tregs in tolerant kidney transplant recipients. TCRdb's copy holds only in-frame clones and misses some; the assay was immunoSEQ multiplex PCR. The sample contains over 50,000 clones, approximately 83% of which appear only once. Germline CDR1 is SGDLS and CDR2 is YYNGEE. The CDR3 runs to 14 residues. Trimming left V 0 bases short and J 0 bases short, with 7 bases between. The V gene is TRBV9, the J gene TRBJ2-7; D gene ambiguous. The specimen was Tregs from blood, collected before the transplant. The TCR comes from a human donor who received a combined kidney and bone marrow transplant. The chain's CDR3 is CASSVDRYSYEQYF. The CDR3 coding sequence is TGTGCCAGCAGCGTAGACCGTTACTCCTACGAGCAGTACTTC.